These 19 T cell receptor beta chains were all obtained from the same sample, sequenced in a study of T cells after yellow fever vaccination. A single record per CDR3 protein comes from TCRdb applying MiXCR to the 5' RACE reads. The data contain hundreds of thousands of distinct CDR3 sequences, around 10% of them singletons. This specimen was PBMCs, taken on the day of the first yellow fever vaccination. The receptors shown here come from a man aged 18 to 30 who received the YFV17D yellow fever vaccine.

The chain recombines TRBV18 with TRBJ2-1; D may be TRBD2 (5 bases). CDR1 is KGHSH, CDR2 LQKENI, per germline. V was cut by 1 base and J by 7 bases, with 11 bases left in between. This CDR3 region has 14 residues. CDR3 DNA: TGTGCCAGCTCACCACGAGAGGGTCGGAATGAGCAGTTCTTC. Protein: CASSPREGRNEQFF.

The chain has TRBV20-1 and TRBJ2-3; 10 bases are a match to TRBD2. The CDR3 has 13 residues. CDR1 is DFQATT, CDR2 SNEGSKA, per germline (reference sequence). V shed 6 bases and J 7 bases; nucleotides not matched to a gene: 7. CDR3 loop: CSAPSGGAYTQYF. In DNA form, the CDR3 reads TGCAGTGCGCCGAGCGGGGGGGCGTATACGCAGTATTTT.

Only a few counts were recorded for this clonotype. The chain combines TRBV11-2 with TRBJ1-1, with TRBD1 matching 9 bases. From germline, CDR1 is SGHAT and CDR2 FQNNGV. The CDR3 totals 16 residues. The junction had 7 bases not matched to a gene; V was cut back by 2 bases and J by 3 bases. CDR3 coding DNA: TGTGCCAGCAGCTTAAATGGACAGGGGTCGGACACTGAAGCTTTCTTT. Translating gives CASSLNGQGSDTEAFF.

This chain links TRBV18 with TRBJ2-1, with 9 nucleotides matching TRBD1. The ends lost 5 bases at V and 8 bases at J; junction bases unmatched: 10. Germline loops: CDR1 KGHSH, CDR2 LQKENI. CDR3 length: 15 amino acids. The CDR3 DNA is TGTGCCAGCTCAGATCCCGGGACAGGGATGGATGAGCAGTTCTTC. It yields the protein CASSDPGTGMDEQFF.

The chain is built from TRBV12-3 or TRBV12-4 and TRBJ2-2, with TRBD1 matching 7 bases. This CDR3 region has 17 residues. The junction had 13 bases not matched to a gene; V was cut back by 6 bases and J by 3 bases. The CDR3: CASRLRTGPLDTGELFF. The CDR3, as DNA: TGTGCCAGCAGACTACGGACAGGACCGTTGGACACCGGGGAGCTGTTTTTT.

In its sample, this clonotype was seen a few times. The V gene is TRBV11-2, the J gene TRBJ1-1, with D perhaps TRBD1 (5 bases). Trimming removed 5 bases from V and 7 bases from J, with 14 bases in between. This CDR3 is built from 13 residues. Germline-derived CDR1 and CDR2 are SGHAT and FQNNGV. The CDR3 loop is CASSAPNRIEAFF. Here the CDR3 DNA reads TGTGCCAGCAGCGCACCGAACAGGATTGAAGCTTTCTTT.

This clonotype was detected only a few times. The chain is built from TRBV7-3 and TRBJ2-5, with D unresolved. Germline lookup yields CDR1 SGHTA and CDR2 FQGTGA. The CDR3 has 14 amino acids. V lost 5 bases to trimming and J lost 3 bases, with 13 bases between them. The CDR3 DNA reads as TGTGCCAGCAGCCTAAACCCCCATGAAGAGACCCAGTACTTC. Translated, it gives CASSLNPHEETQYF.

This clonotype was observed a few times. The V call is TRBV5-1, the J call TRBJ2-1, with TRBD2 as a possible D gene (6 bases). CDR3 length: 16 residues. The V and J ends lost 0 bases and 4 bases respectively, with 14 bases between them. CDR1 is SGHRS, CDR2 YFSETQ, per germline. The CDR3 nucleotides read TGCGCCAGCAGCTTGGCCGCGGGGATCTCATACAATGAGCAGTTCTTC. This codes for CASSLAAGISYNEQFF.

This clonotype was counted between two and nine times. V gene TRBV12-3 or TRBV12-4 combines with J gene TRBJ1-4; D is undetermined. The V end was cut by 2 bases, the J end by 4 bases, with 8 bases between. The CDR3 extends over 14 amino acids. CDR3 in amino acids: CASSLNGVNEKLFF. Here the CDR3 DNA reads TGTGCCAGCAGTTTAAACGGGGTTAATGAAAAACTGTTTTTT.

This clonotype was seen a few times. This chain uses TRBV4-3 with TRBJ2-2, with D unresolved. CDR3 size: 13 residues. From germline, CDR1 is LGHNA and CDR2 YSLEER. Trimming pared 6 bases from V and 7 bases from J, leaving 12 bases between. The DNA for the CDR3 is TGCGCCAGCAGTCCGGTCCAGGTCGGGGAGCTGTTTTTT. Amino acids: CASSPVQVGELFF.

This chain connects TRBV11-2 to TRBJ2-6; the D gene is possibly TRBD2 (5 bases). This CDR3 contains 17 residues. CDR1 is SGHAT and CDR2 is FQNNGV in the germline V gene. Trimming pared 3 bases from V and 1 base from J, leaving 13 bases between. The CDR3 here is CASSLMDFGSGANVLTF. CDR3 nucleotides: TGTGCCAGCAGCTTGATGGACTTTGGGTCTGGGGCCAACGTCCTGACTTTC.

This clonotype was counted only a few times. The rearrangement joins TRBV4-1 to TRBJ2-6; possibly TRBD2 for D (6 bases). The germline V and J ends were trimmed by 8 bases and 3 bases, with 8 bases remaining between them. Germline CDR1 and CDR2: MGHRA and YSYEKL. This CDR3 spans 13 amino acids. The CDR3 reads CASGGVGANVLTF. CDR3 DNA sequence: TGCGCCAGCGGAGGGGTTGGGGCCAACGTCCTGACTTTC.

The chain has TRBV6-4 and TRBJ2-1, with D perhaps assigned TRBD1 or TRBD2 (6 bases each). Germline V CDR1 and CDR2: MRHNA, SNTAGT. The germline V and J ends were trimmed by 6 bases and 7 bases, with 13 bases remaining between them. The length of the CDR3 is 13 residues. The CDR3 nucleotides are TGTGCCAGCAGGGGGGGCCTCGGGAATGAGCAGTTCTTC. Its protein is CASRGGLGNEQFF.

The genes are TRBV11-2 and TRBJ2-3; D is undetermined. Germline assignment: CDR1 SGHAT and CDR2 FQNNGV. Trimming took off 2 bases at V and 6 bases at J, with 9 bases between the two ends. The CDR3 extends over 13 amino acids. The CDR3 is CASSLSLRDTQYF. CDR3 bases: TGTGCCAGCAGCTTATCCCTCCGGGATACGCAGTATTTT.

CDR3 amino acids: CASSLDRGGPGFDEQYF. Written as DNA, the CDR3 is TGTGCCAGCAGCTTAGATCGGGGGGGACCGGGCTTTGACGAGCAGTACTTC. The chain carries TRBV11-2 and TRBJ2-7, with TRBD2 matching over 8 bases. With V trimmed by 0 bases and J by 5 bases, 12 bases remained unmatched. The length of the CDR3 is 17 residues. Germline lookup yields CDR1 SGHAT and CDR2 FQNNGV.

Here the CDR3 DNA reads TGTGCCAGCAGCCAAGATGACGTTGGTGGGGCCAACGTCCTGACTTTC. It encodes CASSQDDVGGANVLTF. V is TRBV3-1 and J is TRBJ2-6, with unresolved D. Trimming left V 0 bases short and J 3 bases short, with 9 bases between. The germline V gene encodes CDR1 LGHDT and CDR2 YNNKEL (reference sequence). The CDR3 covers 16 residues.

This clonotype showed up just a few times. The chain links TRBV7-9 to TRBJ2-3, with 7 bases that match TRBD2. The CDR3 has 13 amino acids. CDR1 is SEHNR and CDR2 is FQNEAQ in the germline V gene (reference sequence). With V trimmed by 5 bases and J by 5 bases, 4 bases remained unmatched. Here the CDR3 DNA reads TGTGCCAGCAGCGGTGAGCGGGGAGATACGCAGTATTTT. Translation gives CASSGERGDTQYF.

This clonotype has only a few counts. This chain links TRBV5-1 with TRBJ2-1, with 7 nucleotides matching TRBD2. The CDR3 extends over 14 amino acids. Unmatched junction bases numbered 6, after V lost 6 bases and J lost 3 bases. CDR1 is SGHRS and CDR2 is YFSETQ in the germline V gene. The CDR3 sequence: CASMRSGVYNEQFF. The CDR3 bases are TGCGCCAGCATGAGAAGCGGGGTCTACAATGAGCAGTTCTTC.

There are a few counts of this clonotype. V and J are TRBV4-1 and TRBJ2-4, with 7 bases aligning to TRBD1. The CDR3 loop spans 14 amino acids. V was clipped by 3 bases and J by 8 bases; unmatched bases: 7. From germline, CDR1 is MGHRA and CDR2 YSYEKL. CDR3 region: CASSQLTGNDIQYF. In DNA, the CDR3 is TGCGCCAGCAGCCAGCTGACAGGGAATGACATTCAGTACTTC.